Listed here are 26 T cell receptor beta chains from one sample, sequenced in a study of T cells after yellow fever vaccination. One entry per CDR3 protein results from TCRdb running MiXCR on the 5' RACE reads. The profile covers around 150,000 distinct CDR3 sequences, with 6% to 7.5% appearing a single time and roughly 2.5% taken by the ten largest. The material was CD4+ T cells sorted from PBMCs, obtained about 5 days after the first yellow fever vaccination. These receptors came from a man in his late teens or twenties who received the YFV17D yellow fever vaccine.

This clonotype was picked up many times. The chain combines TRBV4-1 with TRBJ1-5; 7 bases line up with TRBD1. Looked up from germline, CDR1 is MGHRA and CDR2 is YSYEKL. The CDR3 loop spans 18 amino acids. The junction had 20 bases not matched to a gene; V was cut back by 6 bases and J by 6 bases. The CDR3 nucleotides read TGCGCCAGCAGTGCAGTGGATTTAATAGGGCAGGGGGGTCAGCCCCAGCATTTT. It codes for CASSAVDLIGQGGQPQHF.

This clonotype was counted a few times. The chain carries TRBV5-1 and TRBJ1-5, with TRBD1 as a possible D gene (6 bases). The ends were cut back, 0 bases at V and 8 bases at J, with 12 bases in the middle. Per germline, CDR1 SGHRS and CDR2 YFSETQ. CDR3 length equals 14 residues. CDR3 bases: TGCGCCAGCAGCTTGGGGACAGCCCTCGAGCCCCAGCATTTT. Translating gives CASSLGTALEPQHF.

This clonotype was observed a handful of times. V gene TRBV7-3 combines with J gene TRBJ1-1; D perhaps matches TRBD1 (5 bases). The CDR3 covers 13 residues. Germline lookup yields CDR1 SGHTA and CDR2 FQGTGA. V dropped 1 base and J dropped 8 bases, with 11 bases sitting between them. CDR3 protein: CASSLIPGAEAFF. The CDR3 DNA follows: TGTGCCAGCAGCTTAATCCCCGGGGCCGAAGCTTTCTTT. The variable domain in full, completed from reference TRBV7-3 and TRBJ1-1, reads GAGVSQTPSNKVTEKGKYVELRCDPISGHTALYWYRQSLGQGPEFLIYFQGTGAADDSGLPNDRFFAVRPEGSVSTLKIQRTERGDSAVYLCASSLIPGAEAFFGQGTRLTVV.

This clonotype was seen at least ten times. The V gene is TRBV5-1, the J gene TRBJ2-3, with TRBD2 identical over 9 bases. This CDR3 has 15 amino acids. The germline gives CDR1 SGHRS, CDR2 YFSETQ. The trim removed 2 bases at V and 5 bases at J, leaving 6 bases unmatched. The CDR3 spells CASSFGGGGEDTQYF. The CDR3 bases are TGCGCCAGCAGCTTTGGCGGGGGGGGCGAAGATACGCAGTATTTT.

The V and J genes are TRBV5-4 and TRBJ2-5, with TRBD2 identical over 10 bases. Germline V gene lookup returns CDR1 SGHNT and CDR2 YYREEE (reference sequence). Trimming at V came to 4 bases and at J to 5 bases, leaving 11 bases not matched to a gene. The CDR3 totals 16 residues. In DNA form, the CDR3 reads TGTGCCAGCAGCGCGACGGCGAGCGGGGGGGCGGAGACCCAGTACTTC. This gives the protein CASSATASGGAETQYF.

The chain couples TRBV15 to TRBJ1-1, with D unresolved. Germline CDR1 LNHNV, CDR2 YYDKDF (reference sequence). Trimming shortened V by 0 bases and J by 2 bases, and 7 bases separated the two germline ends. The CDR3 covers 14 residues. The CDR3 bases are TGTGCCACCAGCAGAGATCGTGGAAACACTGAAGCTTTCTTT. Its protein product is CATSRDRGNTEAFF.

This clonotype was found many times. This chain connects TRBV6-5 to TRBJ1-1, with D tentatively TRBD1 (5 bases). With 4 bases removed from V and 1 base from J, the gap between germline ends came to 7 bases. The germline gives CDR1 MNHEY, CDR2 SVGAGI. CDR3 length: 13 residues. The CDR3 nucleotides read TGTGCCAGCAGTTGGGGCCAGAACACTGAAGCTTTCTTT. Amino acid sequence: CASSWGQNTEAFF.

This clonotype was observed many times. This chain joins TRBV7-9 and TRBJ2-1, with TRBD1 matching over 9 bases. Germline V gene data show CDR1 as SEHNR and CDR2 as FQNEAQ (reference sequence). This CDR3 has 15 amino acids. V lost 2 bases, J lost 11 bases, and 10 bases stayed unmatched. Here the CDR3 reads CASSLPGQGTGKQFF. The DNA for the CDR3 is TGTGCCAGCAGCTTACCCGGACAGGGGACGGGGAAGCAGTTCTTC.

This rearrangement joins TRBV4-1 to TRBJ1-2; possibly TRBD1 for D (5 bases). V shed 6 bases and J shed 7 bases, with 18 bases lying between them. This CDR3 spans 14 amino acids. Per germline, CDR1 MGHRA and CDR2 YSYEKL. The CDR3 coding sequence is TGCGCCAGCAGACATCAGACCGGGACGTTTGGCTACACCTTC. Translated, it gives CASRHQTGTFGYTF.

This clonotype was counted many times. The chain employs TRBV11-1 and TRBJ2-1; D might be TRBD2 (5 bases). Germline CDR1 is SGHAT and CDR2 is FQDESV (reference sequence). The CDR3 contains 16 residues. Deletions cut 2 bases from V and 2 bases from J, with 13 bases between. The CDR3 region has the DNA TGTGCCAGCAGCTTACGGTGGACTGTCCCCTACAATGAGCAGTTCTTC. This gives the protein CASSLRWTVPYNEQFF.

This clonotype was recorded many times. V gene TRBV20-1 combines with J gene TRBJ1-2; D is unclear. V was trimmed by 6 bases and J by 4 bases, leaving 6 bases between them. The CDR3 is made up of 10 amino acids. The germline V gene encodes CDR1 DFQATT and CDR2 SNEGSKA (reference sequence). In DNA form, the CDR3 reads TGCAGTGCCAAAACCTATGGCTACACCTTC. It yields the protein CSAKTYGYTF.

With respect to this clonotype: Mismatch with germline at one junction end may stem from a read error. The chain has TRBV4-2 and TRBJ1-1; D ambiguous. This CDR3 region has 15 residues. Germline loops: CDR1 LGHNA, CDR2 YNFKEQ. The CDR3 DNA sequence: TGTGCCAGCAGCCAAGGACGGGAATATGGCACTGAAGCTTCCTTT. This codes for CASSQGREYGTEASF.

This clonotype occurred a few times. The chain employs TRBV7-2 and TRBJ2-5, with TRBD2 matching 11 bases. Germline values: CDR1 SGHTA, CDR2 FQGNSA. CDR3 size: 15 residues. With 10 bases clipped from V and 4 bases from J, the junction kept 11 bases outside the gene matches. The DNA for the CDR3 is TGTGCCACCCATGGGGCTAGCGGGGGGAGAGAGACCCAGTACTTC. Encoded protein: CATHGASGGRETQYF.

The chain recombines TRBV7-2 with TRBJ2-7, with TRBD2 as a possible D gene (6 bases). The CDR3 extends over 13 amino acids. The germline V gene encodes CDR1 SGHTA and CDR2 FQGNSA. Deletions cut 5 bases from V and 5 bases from J, with 13 bases between. As DNA, the CDR3 is TGTGCCAGCAGCGGCGCGGGGTCCCACGAGCAGTACTTC. Translation: CASSGAGSHEQYF.

In its sample, this clonotype was seen once. The junction differs from germline at one of its ends, possibly a read error. The genes are TRBV12-3 or TRBV12-4 and TRBJ1-5, with TRBD1 identical over 7 bases. The CDR3 runs 14 residues. CDR3 amino acids: CASTRTGSKQPQHF. CDR3 DNA: TGTGCCAGCACCAGGACAGGTAGCAAGCAGCCCCAGCATTTT.

This clonotype was detected many times. The chain joins TRBV24-1 to TRBJ2-2, with 9 bases identical to TRBD1. V was pared by 3 bases and J by 5 bases, with 3 bases of the junction left unmatched. This CDR3 has 15 amino acids. Germline lookup yields CDR1 KGHDR and CDR2 SFDVKD. The CDR3 spells CATSDATGGTGELFF. In nucleotides, the CDR3 is TGTGCCACCAGTGATGCGACAGGGGGGACCGGGGAGCTGTTTTTT.

This clonotype occurred many times. The chain links TRBV29-1 to TRBJ2-5; D unclear. The CDR3 is made up of 13 amino acids. Germline values: CDR1 SQVTM, CDR2 ANQGSEA. V lost 6 bases and J 5 bases, leaving 16 bases between the germline ends. CDR3 in DNA: TGCAGCGTCGCCAGTGGGGTTCGGGAGACCCAGTACTTC. Its protein product is CSVASGVRETQYF.

The chain joins TRBV9 to TRBJ1-4, with 7 bases lining up with TRBD1. The CDR3 is made up of 15 amino acids. With 0 bases clipped from V and 7 bases from J, the junction kept 6 bases outside the gene matches. Germline V gene data show CDR1 as SGDLS and CDR2 as YYNGEE. CDR3 region: CASSVAQGLGEKLFF. Here the CDR3 DNA reads TGTGCCAGCAGCGTAGCACAGGGGCTCGGTGAAAAACTGTTTTTT. Drawing the rest from reference TRBV9 and TRBJ1-4, the complete variable domain is DSGVTQTPKHLITATGQRVTLRCSPRSGDLSVYWYQQSLDQGLQFLIQYYNGEERAKGNILERFSAQQFPDLHSELNLSSLELGDSALYFCASSVAQGLGEKLFFGSGTQLSVL.

Ten or more counts support this clonotype. The V gene is TRBV6-6, the J gene TRBJ2-7; the D is unclear. CDR3 length: 12 residues. The germline V and J ends were trimmed by 6 bases and 2 bases, with 8 bases remaining between them. Germline CDR1 and CDR2: MNHNY and SVGAGI (reference sequence). The DNA for the CDR3 is TGTGCCAGCAGACAAGGGACCTACGAGCAGTACGTC. This sequence encodes CASRQGTYEQYV.

The chain joins TRBV30 to TRBJ1-6; 7 bases match TRBD1. The CDR3 covers 16 residues. Per the germline V gene, CDR1 is GTSNPN and CDR2 is SVGIG (reference sequence). V shed 2 bases and J 7 bases; nucleotides not matched to a gene: 11. The CDR3 loop is CAWSPDMGQRNSPLHF. CDR3 DNA sequence: TGTGCCTGGAGTCCCGATATGGGACAGAGGAATTCACCCCTCCACTTT.

The rearrangement joins TRBV5-1 to TRBJ1-6; maybe TRBD1 (5 bases). The CDR3 has 14 amino acids. Per germline, CDR1 SGHRS and CDR2 YFSETQ. V was trimmed by 6 bases and J by 14 bases, leaving 21 bases between them. The CDR3: CASTPAGTWETLHF. CDR3 DNA: TGCGCCAGCACTCCCGCGGGGACTTGGGAGACCCTCCACTTT.

Comments on this clonotype: A much larger clone is a single base away; this may be a read error. The rearrangement uses TRBV12-3 or TRBV12-4 and TRBJ2-3, with D perhaps given as TRBD1 or TRBD2 (5 bases each). This CDR3 spans 15 amino acids. The CDR3 DNA is TGTGCCAGCGGCGTCGGGGCCCCGCACACAGATACGCAGTGTTTT. The encoded protein is CASGVGAPHTDTQCF.

This clonotype was recorded a few times. Its ends do not fully match the called genes, so a read error is possible. V is TRBV7-7 and J is TRBJ1-2, with unresolved D. Germline CDR1 SSHAT, CDR2 FNYEAQ (reference sequence). The CDR3 consists of 15 residues. DNA of the CDR3: TGTGCTAGCAGCTTAAGGAGCAGGCAAGTCTATGGCTACACCTTC. It specifies CASSLRSRQVYGYTF. Full variable domain (outside the CDR3, taken from reference TRBV7-7 and TRBJ1-2): GAGVSQSPRYKVTKRGQDVTLRCDPISSHATLYWYQQALGQGPEFLTYFNYEAQPDKSGLPSDRFSAERPEGSISTLTIQRTEQRDSAMYRCASSLRSRQVYGYTFGSGTRLTVV.

This clonotype was detected only a few times. This chain links TRBV7-2 with TRBJ1-1; D call uncertain. Trimming took 3 bases from V and 4 from J, leaving 15 bases between them. The CDR3 covers 15 residues. CDR1 is SGHTA and CDR2 is FQGNSA in the germline V gene. CDR3 sequence: CASSFPPGATTEAFF. As DNA, the CDR3 is TGTGCCAGCAGCTTCCCCCCGGGCGCGACCACTGAAGCTTTCTTT.

This clonotype has more than one count but fewer than ten. The rearrangement joins TRBV19 to TRBJ1-6; D gene uncertain. The CDR3 is 12 amino acids. V was shortened by 8 bases and J by 7 bases, with 9 bases between the two germline ends. Germline V gene data show CDR1 as LNHDA and CDR2 as SQIVND (reference sequence). The CDR3 loop reads CASRLMNSPLHF. The CDR3 nucleotides are TGTGCCAGTCGGTTGATGAATTCACCCCTCCACTTT.

This clonotype was observed a few times. V usage is TRBV12-3 or TRBV12-4 and J usage is TRBJ1-2; D remains unclear. The CDR3 consists of 15 residues. Trimming shortened V by 0 bases and J by 1 base, and 9 bases separated the two germline ends. As DNA, the CDR3 is TGTGCCAGCAGTTTAGCGCTTTACAGTAACTATGGCTACACCTTC. Protein product: CASSLALYSNYGYTF.